This T cell receptor beta chain was sequenced during a study of CD8 T cells in Susac syndrome (dated by TCRdb to the late 2010s). Regarding the research as a whole: The study used repertoire sequencing to test whether antigen drove CD8+ T cell activation and differentiation in Susac syndrome.

Here is what the overall study found, with its caveats: The TCR sequencing and HLA analysis was acknowledged to have included a relatively small number of individuals.

CDR1 and CDR2, looked up from the germline V gene, are SGHTA and FQGNSA. V loses 3 bases of germline sequence and J loses 4 bases, and the interval between the two ends is 8 bases. Counted from cysteine to phenylalanine, this CDR3 has 13 amino acids. The kept DNA is CDR3 alone, 39 bases in frame from the first base. RNA was extracted using the RNeasy kit, and about 0.45 to 1 ug of the RNA was reverse transcribed with random hexamers. The immunoSEQ multiplex PCR assay, which covers 54 Vbeta and 13 Jbeta segments, was used to amplify TCR beta CDR3 regions. Bias from PCR amplification was corrected by using a synthetic template baseline for primer optimization and for computational correction. In the paper's pipeline: Reads were annotated to V, D and J genes according to IMGT and were analyzed with immunoSEQ Analyzer, with only productive sequences retained. Clonality was computed as one minus Shannon entropy normalized by log2 of the number of productive unique sequences. For each patient and control, public and private clones were evaluated within the 100 most prevalent clones. Susac-specific clones were defined as absent from healthy and MS cohorts, over a thousand published viral clones and other ImmuneACCESS disease sequences. TCRdb reanalyzed the raw reads on its own, using fastp at Q25 for trimming and MiXCR for clone calling, and kept in-frame beta chains. Every entry covers one CDR3 protein and lists the most common genes and DNA from its rows. The V and J calls reflect TCRdb's pipeline rather than the authors' work. This sample lists under 200,000 distinct CDR3 sequences; around 94% were detected once. Roughly 0.15% of the sample goes to the ten largest clones.

Peripheral blood CD8+ and CD4+ T cells from healthy donors, Susac syndrome patients and multiple sclerosis patients were profiled using high-throughput TCR beta sequencing. The healthy donors served as controls matched for age and sex. Bulk CD8+ and CD4+ T cells were purified by magnetic negative isolation, while CD8+ TEMRA cells were enriched using FACS. Blood was drawn into EDTA tubes, processed within 24 hours, and PBMCs were isolated by density gradient centrifugation. PBMCs intended for TCR sequencing were cryopreserved in liquid nitrogen and thawed later in a water bath at 37 degrees C. A purity of at least 90% was achieved for sorted or isolated CD4+, CD8+ and CD8+ TEMRA cells. For this clonotype: This receptor's antigen is unknown. Base quality data are lacking; no much larger clone is found one base away.

Material: CD4+ T cells from PBMCs. The V and J genes are TRBV7-2 and TRBJ2-3; matching of 6 bases hints at TRBD2 as the D gene. This clonotype was obtained from a human donor in good health. This receptor has the CDR3 CASSFTSSDTQYF. The sequenced DNA: TGTGCCAGCAGCTTCACTAGCTCAGATACGCAGTATTTT.